The rows below give T cell receptor beta chains drawn from one sample of a study of tumor-infiltrating lymphocytes in primary liver carcinoma. TCRdb re-called the multiplex PCR reads with MiXCR, one entry per CDR3 protein. The profile shows tens of thousands of distinct CDR3 sequences, around 77% of them singletons. The sequencing sample was made of liver tumor tissue from sampling region 5. All receptors derive from a man in his forties or fifties with primary liver carcinoma and hepatitis B virus infection. The CDR3 runs from the conserved cysteine through the conserved F or W. Each record gives: clone size, CDR3 length, J gene, V gene, D gene, CDR3 DNA, CDR3 protein. The D gene is left open where the match is weak. Size tells how often a clone was seen (once, few, many) or the class of an expanded clone, and some rows leave it out.

. | 14 | TRBJ2-7 | TRBV6-2/TRBV6-3 | TRBD2 | TGTGCTAGAAGGAGTAGCGGGAGGATGTACGAGCAGTACTTC | CARRSSGRMYEQYF
. | 15 | TRBJ2-5 | TRBV11-2 | . | TGTGCCAGCAGCCCAGTCGGACTACTCCCAGAGACCCAGTACTTC | CASSPVGLLPETQYF
. | 15 | TRBJ2-7 | TRBV11-1 | . | TGTGCCAGCACCCCGGGGGGACAGGCGAACTACGAGCAGTACTTC | CASTPGGQANYEQYF
. | 14 | TRBJ2-1 | TRBV11-3 | . | TGTGCCAGCAGCTTAAGACAGAGCTACACTGAGCAGTTCTTC | CASSLRQSYTEQFF
. | 17 | TRBJ2-5 | TRBV6-5 | . | TGCGCCAGCAGTTACTCGAGTAGTGGCAGGCCCCAAGAGACCCAGTACTTC | CASSYSSSGRPQETQYF
. | 14 | TRBJ2-5 | TRBV6-5 | . | TGCGCTAACAGTACCGGGACTCGTCAAGAGACCCAGTACTTC | CANSTGTRQETQYF
many | 14 | TRBJ2-1 | TRBV28 | TRBD1 | TGTGCCAGCAGGCCGCGGGACAGGGTTAATGAGCAGTTCTTC | CASRPRDRVNEQFF
. | 15 | TRBJ1-5 | TRBV11-3 | . | TGTGCCAGCAGCTTAGATCTGGGGATGGCTCAGCCTCAACATTTT | CASSLDLGMAQPQHF
. | 13 | TRBJ2-7 | TRBV11-3 | . | TGTGCCAGCAGCATGGGACAATCCTACGAGGAGTACTTC | CASSMGQSYEEYF
few | 13 | TRBJ1-2 | TRBV20-1 | . | TGCAGTGCTAGATGGCCCGGTAACTATGGCTACACCTTC | CSARWPGNYGYTF
. | 15 | TRBJ2-3 | TRBV6-5 | TRBD2 | TGTGCCAACAGCACAGGACTAGCGGGAACAGATACGCAGTATTTT | CANSTGLAGTDTQYF
. | 15 | TRBJ1-1 | TRBV7-2 | . | TGTGCCAGCAGCGTCCCAGGGTTCTCGAACACTGAAACTTTCTTC | CASSVPGFSNTETFF
. | 12 | TRBJ2-3 | TRBV6-1 | . | TGTGTCAGCAAGCCTAGCACAGATACGCGGTATTTC | CVSKPSTDTRYF
. | 14 | TRBJ1-2 | TRBV2 | . | TGTGCCAGCAGTCGGGATGCCATCAACTATGACTACACCTTC | CASSRDAINYDYTF
. | 14 | TRBJ2-3 | TRBV13 | . | TGTGCCAACAGCTTAGGCGGTAGTAATCAGCCCCAGTATTTT | CANSLGGSNQPQYF
many | 12 | TRBJ1-5 | TRBV28 | . | TGTGCCAGCGACTCCTCGGGACAGCCCCAGCATTTT | CASDSSGQPQHF
. | 16 | TRBJ2-3 | TRBV5-5 | TRBD1 | TGTGCCAGCAGCTCGGGACAGACGGTTAGCAATCAGCCCCAGTATTTT | CASSSGQTVSNQPQYF
. | 20 | TRBJ2-7 | TRBV11-2 | TRBD2 | TGTGCCAGCAGCTTGAGGGAGGGGAGGACTAACGGGCTCAGCTCATACGAACAGTACTTC | CASSLREGRTNGLSSYEQYF
. | 14 | TRBJ2-3 | TRBV29-1 | TRBD1 | TGCAGCGGGGAGACAGGGGCTAGCACAGATACGCAGTATTTT | CSGETGASTDTQYF
many | 11 | TRBJ1-1 | TRBV7-9 | . | TGTGCCAGCAGCCGGTACACTGAAGCTTTCTTT | CASSRYTEAFF
many | 15 | TRBJ1-3 | TRBV7-9 | . | TGTGCCAGCAGCTTAGACAGCCACTCTGGAAACACCATATATTTT | CASSLDSHSGNTIYF
. | 17 | TRBJ2-1 | TRBV14 | TRBD2 | TGTGCCAGCACTCAAGATCTCCGGACTAGCGGGAGAAATGAGCAGTTCTTC | CASTQDLRTSGRNEQFF
. | 15 | TRBJ1-1 | TRBV5-5 | . | TGTGCCAGCAGCCTGTTGTCACTGCTGGGCACTGAAGCTTTCTTT | CASSLLSLLGTEAFF
once | 17 | TRBJ2-7 | TRBV11-1 | . | TGTGCCAGCAGCTTAGGGCCGGTGGGTGATAGCTCCTACGAGCAGTATTTC | CASSLGPVGDSSYEQYF
. | 15 | TRBJ2-3 | TRBV13 | . | TGTGCCAGCGGCCCTGGGATAAGGGGCACAGATACGCAGTATTTT | CASGPGIRGTDTQYF
. | 17 | TRBJ1-5 | TRBV5-1 | . | TGCGCCAGCAGCTTGGCCCGCGCCCAGCGGGGCCAACAGCCCCATCATTTT | CASSLARAQRGQQPHHF
once | 17 | TRBJ2-4 | TRBV11-1 | . | TGTGCCAGCAGCTTCCCCGGAACTAGGTGGACCAAAAACATTCAGTACTTC | CASSFPGTRWTKNIQYF
. | 15 | TRBJ1-5 | TRBV7-9 | TRBD1 | TGTGCCAGCAGCTCGGACAGGGACGGGGCAGACGCGCAGCATTTT | CASSSDRDGADAQHF
. | 12 | TRBJ2-3 | TRBV29-1 | TRBD1 | TGCAACGTTGGTGCCAAGGGGGCTATGCAGAATTTT | CNVGAKGAMQNF
. | 14 | TRBJ1-1 | TRBV5-1 | . | TGCGCCAGCAGCGCCGCCGGTGGGCACACTGATGCTTTCTTT | CASSAAGGHTDAFF
. | 13 | TRBJ2-7 | TRBV11-2 | TRBD2 | TGTGCCAGCAGCTTAGGACTAGCGGGGGTGGAATACTTC | CASSLGLAGVEYF
. | 12 | TRBJ2-4 | TRBV28 | TRBD1 | TGTGCCAATAGGAGCTTACAGGGGGTGGGGTACTTC | CANRSLQGVGYF
many | 14 | TRBJ2-7 | TRBV15 | TRBD1 | TGTGCCACCAGCAGGGGACAGGGGGCGCGGGAGCAGTACTTC | CATSRGQGAREQYF
. | 15 | TRBJ2-1 | TRBV3-1 | TRBD2 | TGTGCCAGCAGCCTGCTAGCGGGAGGGGACAATGAGCAGTTCTTC | CASSLLAGGDNEQFF
many | 15 | TRBJ2-7 | TRBV6-4 | TRBD2 | TGTGCCAGCAGTGACCCGACTAGCGGGGTCTACGAGCAGTACTTC | CASSDPTSGVYEQYF
. | 15 | TRBJ1-1 | TRBV28 | TRBD1 | TGTGCCAGCAATGCGCCGGGACAGGGGTATACTGAAGCTTTCTTT | CASNAPGQGYTEAFF
once | 17 | TRBJ1-5 | TRBV4-1 | . | TGCGCCAGCAGCCCTCTGGGGGGAGGCCAAACCGGACAGCCCCAGCATTTT | CASSPLGGGQTGQPQHF
. | 14 | TRBJ2-7 | TRBV7-2 | . | TGTACCAGCAGCCTTCAGGTGGGAGGCTACGAGCAGTACTTC | CTSSLQVGGYEQYF
. | 16 | TRBJ2-5 | TRBV28 | . | TGTGCCAGCAGTCCCCCTATCCCGACAGGTTGGGAGACTCAGTACTTC | CASSPPIPTGWETQYF
. | 16 | TRBJ2-7 | TRBV29-1 | . | TGCAGTGCCATGACATATGGGACCGGCACTCGCTACGAGCAGTACTTC | CSAMTYGTGTRYEQYF
. | 17 | TRBJ2-1 | TRBV11-2 | TRBD2 | TGTGCCAGCAGCCCCCGCGATAGCGGGATTATCCATAATGAGCAGTTCTTC | CASSPRDSGIIHNEQFF
many | 11 | TRBJ2-1 | TRBV20-1 | . | TGCAGTGCTAGCCTATCCAATGAGCAGTTCTTC | CSASLSNEQFF
. | 14 | TRBJ1-5 | TRBV28 | . | TGTGCCAGCAAGGAAACAGACACCAATCAGCCCCAGCATTTT | CASKETDTNQPQHF
many | 14 | TRBJ1-2 | TRBV28 | TRBD1 | TGTGCCAGCAGTCGGAGGGACAGGATCTATGGCTACACCTTC | CASSRRDRIYGYTF
. | 13 | TRBJ2-2 | TRBV12-3/TRBV12-4 | . | TGTGCCAGCAGTGGTGGAGGAACCGTGGAGTTGTTTTTT | CASSGGGTVELFF
. | 17 | TRBJ1-5 | TRBV28 | . | TGTGCCAGCAGTTCTCGTCCTGAGTTCGGGAGCCTCGGGACCCAGCATTTT | CASSSRPEFGSLGTQHF
. | 14 | TRBJ2-1 | TRBV4-3 | . | TGTGCCAGCAGTCAGGGCAGGACCAACAATGAGGAGTTCTTC | CASSQGRTNNEEFF
. | 15 | TRBJ1-1 | TRBV6-5 | . | TGTGCCAGCAGTTATTCGCCAACAGGGTACACTGAAGCTTTCTTT | CASSYSPTGYTEAFF
. | 14 | TRBJ2-2 | TRBV24-1 | . | TGTGGCACCAGTGATTTAGGGGACACCGGGGAGCTATTTTTT | CGTSDLGDTGELFF
. | 12 | TRBJ2-1 | TRBV29-1 | TRBD2 | TGCAGCGGCCGACTAGCGGACAATGAGCAGCCCTTC | CSGRLADNEQPF
. | 12 | TRBJ1-2 | TRBV6-2/TRBV6-3 | . | TGTGCCAGCAGTTACTCGACGGGGTGCTACATCTTC | CASSYSTGCYIF
. | 16 | TRBJ2-5 | TRBV6-2/TRBV6-3 | . | TGTGCCAGCAGTTTCGGGACACCCGAGAAAAAGTTGGACCAGTACTTC | CASSFGTPEKKLDQYF
. | 14 | TRBJ1-1 | TRBV10-3 | . | TGTGCCATCAGTGGTATTCGGGGCAGTACTGAAGCTTTCTTT | CAISGIRGSTEAFF
. | 16 | TRBJ2-5 | TRBV7-9 | . | TGTGCCAGCAGCAATACCTGGGCAGGGGTGAAGGGGACCCAATACTTC | CASSNTWAGVKGTQYF
. | 16 | TRBJ2-1 | TRBV28 | TRBD2 | TGTGCCAGCAGTTTGTCCGACAGACTAGCGGGGGGGTTGCAGTCCTTC | CASSLSDRLAGGLQSF